Here is one T cell receptor (beta chain) with its context. As yet, its antigen is unknown. These data belong to a study of OX40 agonist ivuxolimab in advanced cancers. Study in general: Patients undergoing dose escalation presented with hepatocellular carcinoma, melanoma, renal cell or head and neck cancer. Three partial responders included one hepatocellular carcinoma patient and two cutaneous melanoma patients.

Whole-study findings and limits: Clonal expansion by week 6 occurred in CD4+ and CD8+ blood T cells (at 0.1 to 3.0 mg/kg).

Repertoires were generated with immunoSEQ multiplex PCR, while TCRdb's copy carries only in-frame clones and drops some. Of some 40,000 clones in the sample, about 72% were seen once. With 0 bases clipped from V and 4 bases from J, the junction kept 3 bases outside the gene matches. The germline V gene has CDR1 LGHNT and CDR2 FRNRAP. The CDR3 spans 17 residues. The rearrangement joins TRBV12-5 to TRBJ2-1; 13 bases agree with TRBD2. The TCR was taken from an adult with an advanced solid tumor such as melanoma, head and neck, liver or kidney cancer. Sequencing was performed on CD4+ or CD8+ T cells sorted from blood, taken in a trial of the OX40 agonist ivuxolimab. The CDR3 coding sequence is TGTGCTAGTGGTTTGGTACAGGGACTAGCGGGGTACAATGAGCAGTTCTTC. Its translation is CASGLVQGLAGYNEQFF.